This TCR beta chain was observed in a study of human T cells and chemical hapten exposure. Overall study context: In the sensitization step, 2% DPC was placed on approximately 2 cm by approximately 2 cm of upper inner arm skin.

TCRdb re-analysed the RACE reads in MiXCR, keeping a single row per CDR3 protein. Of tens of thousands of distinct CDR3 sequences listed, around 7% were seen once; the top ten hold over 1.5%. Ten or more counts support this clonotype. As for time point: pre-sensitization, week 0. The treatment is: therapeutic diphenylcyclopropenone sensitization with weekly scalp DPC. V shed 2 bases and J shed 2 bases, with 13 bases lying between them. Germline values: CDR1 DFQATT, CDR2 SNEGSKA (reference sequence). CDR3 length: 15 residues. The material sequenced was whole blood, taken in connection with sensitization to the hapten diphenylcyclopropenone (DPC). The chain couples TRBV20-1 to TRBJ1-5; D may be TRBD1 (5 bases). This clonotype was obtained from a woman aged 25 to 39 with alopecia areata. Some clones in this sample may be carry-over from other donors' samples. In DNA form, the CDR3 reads TGCAGTGCTAGAAGGGGAGGAGGAGGCAATCAGCCCCAGCATTTT. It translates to CSARRGGGGNQPQHF.